This T cell receptor beta chain was captured in a study of regulatory T cells in long-lasting Graves disease. Regarding the study as a whole: The study found persistent patients shared more public clonotypes (approximately 2,700) than new patients (just over 950).

Libraries of TCR beta came from iRepertoire HTBI primers plus Arm-PCR of CDR3 regions. One entry per CDR3 protein, called by TCRdb with MiXCR from the multiplex PCR reads. The sample yields 450,000 or so distinct CDR3 sequences, approximately 23% seen once. With respect to this clonotype: The antigen is not known.

Time point described: persistent/refractory GD, antithyroid drugs over 5 years with positive TRAb. The authors made the TCR library using RNA they extracted from PBMCs. CDR1 is SGHRS and CDR2 is YFSETQ in the germline V gene. This CDR3 has 16 residues. Trimming took 4 bases from V and 4 from J; bases not matched to a gene: 10. The chain couples TRBV5-1 to TRBJ1-2; 10 positions match TRBD1. This TCR came from a female donor with Graves disease. This material consisted of peripheral blood mononuclear cells (PBMCs), taken when the disease was refractory, from a patient treated with antithyroid drugs. The CDR3 sequence is CASSLPTGGVGYGYTF. The DNA of the CDR3 is TGCGCCAGCAGCCTCCCGACAGGGGGCGTCGGCTATGGCTACACCTTC.